This note documents a single TCR beta chain sequence. It lacks a known antigen. These data originate in a study of cytomegalovirus exposure and HLA in healthy donors (TCRdb year 2017). The study in broad terms: An earlier analysis of some 550 of the donors reported approximately 270 Gb of sequence data and approximately 110 million unique TCR beta sequences from about 179 million T cells. An early release covering about 600 HLA-typed donors comprised about 320 gigabases of sequencing data and tens of millions of unique TCR sequences. Among the roughly 370 genotyped donors, around 81% belonged to the genetic ancestry cluster associated with self-reported Caucasian donors. The study aimed to test whether signatures of past pathogen exposure could be identified by cataloging public T cell receptors. The study profiled the T cell repertoires of hundreds of subjects by immunosequencing and related them to cytomegalovirus serostatus. Along with the roughly 670-subject first cohort, a separate validation cohort of some 130 different subjects was used. To predict cytomegalovirus infection status, the study brought together high-throughput TCR immunosequencing, statistical association of individual TCRs with disease status, and machine learning. To study patterns of TCR occurrence, a later analysis re-analyzed previously published TCR beta repertoires from more than 550 donors and added high-resolution HLA genotyping. In the later analysis, no new phenotypic data were used to find candidate immune exposures; instead, reliance was placed on TCR beta sequences and their occurrence across donors. An earlier analysis of 587 of the donors used high-throughput TCR beta sequencing to judge whether each TCR beta V gene segment behaved as functional or pseudogenic. Donor age, sex, ethnicity and CMV serostatus were compiled together with the repertoire data. Genome-wide SNP genotypes for about 60% of the roughly 700 donors were used in a later genetic analysis, which treated that subset as a discovery cohort. Every repertoire in the discovery cohort had been generated on one and the same sequencing platform. HLA typing covered class I and class II loci at four-digit resolution. The number of typed donors differed by locus: about 620-640 for A, B, C, DRB1 and DQB1; 500 to 550 for DQA1; approximately 600 for DPA1; and around 450 for DPB1. Because of strong linkage in the cohort, roughly five DR-DQ haplotypes were treated as single units for association and clustering. On average, roughly 240,000 unique TCR beta nucleotide sequences were sequenced per donor among fewer than 500 genotyped donors of the cohort, with roughly 18% of those sequences being non-productive. Results the study describes overall, beyond this receptor: Because counts were too low, 15 to 20 rarely observed V segments, including chromosome 9 orphons, were excluded from the earlier analysis of around 640 of the donors. In a later analysis, several top co-occurrence clusters were reported to appear linked to parvovirus B19, influenza, CMV and Epstein-Barr virus. In both the original and validation cohorts, the classifier was reported to diagnose cytomegalovirus status with high specificity and sensitivity. In a later genetic analysis, fewer N-insertions in productive TCRs were reported among donors in an Asian-associated ancestry cluster than the roughly 710-donor mean. According to a later analysis, TCR association rates differed among HLA loci, with DRB1 alleles showing the most associated TCRs and HLA-C alleles showing the fewest. Assigning TCR associations to individual alleles was difficult when HLA alleles, especially DR and DQ, strongly co-occurred. A total of 164 TCR beta chains were listed by the study as associated with cytomegalovirus. A later genetic analysis associated a missense DCLRE1C variant with V-gene and J-gene trimming of TCR beta chains, and an independent cohort replicated the association. While some public TCRs were present in many individuals, most TCR sequences turned up only very rarely across donors. The authors suggested that the approach could potentially be extended to other disease states and immunological phenotypes. The cohort was sequenced for TCR beta chains only, and without alpha or paired-chain data the features that could be detected were limited. CMV serostatus was the only immune exposure information available for the cohort. Correlated functional status among segregating V segments might reflect linkage disequilibrium, but an unknown experimental factor could not be ruled out. A later analysis found that HLA-associated TCR beta chains were more clonally expanded and had lower generation probabilities than equally common non-associated chains. In an earlier analysis of some 550 of the donors, most TCR beta V segments were observed in productive rearrangements about 87% or about 30% of the time, broadly matching IMGT annotations. Because some donors lacked HLA typing at each locus, the association tests relied only on the typed subset. The sequencing pipeline was judged likely to have produced a cluster of highly shared sequence variants as a technical artifact. A later analysis found that most CMV-associated TCR beta chains appeared HLA-restricted, with HLA associations seemingly driven largely by CMV exposure. A further reported finding was that TCR beta sequences accurately predicted the HLA-A and HLA-B alleles for most subjects in the first cohort. Some IMGT-functional V segments, including TRBV6-2 and TRBV6-3, could not be told apart with the 87-base-pair reads, so those segments were excluded. Specific HLA alleles were associated with 16,951 TCR beta sequences at a false discovery rate of 0.05 in a later analysis. In vitro tests confirmed that a few of the cytomegalovirus-associated TCR beta chains recognize cytomegalovirus antigens. Roughly uniform sequencing depth across donors was assumed in presence/absence analyses, although this assumption may not hold.

The germline V gene specifies MDHEN as CDR1 and SYDVKM as CDR2. The junction shows trimming of 3 bases on V and 4 bases on J, and the gene matches do not reach 6 bases of it. The CDR3 runs 17 residues from the cysteine to the phenylalanine. CDR3 DNA is the only sequence kept; it has 51 bases, read in frame from the first base. The library was generated by the immunoSEQ multiplex PCR assay. For the multiplex PCR, a mixture combining 60 forward primers for TCR Vbeta segments and 13 reverse primers for TCR Jbeta segments was used. The CDR3 region of rearranged TCR beta genes was amplified from genomic DNA by a multiplex PCR assay. The Illumina HiSeq System was used to sequence the amplified TCR beta libraries as 87-base-pair reads. As for the original processing: In a later analysis, approximately 74 million unique TCR beta chains were counted across the 690 or so repertoires, and about 10 million of these chains were shared by at least two donors. A nearest-neighbor algorithm error-corrected the raw reads and collapsed the reads into unique sequences, merging closely related sequences to remove PCR and sequencing errors. To assign V, D and J gene segments, CDR3 sequences were aligned to IMGT reference sequences. For a sequence to be retained, at least a six-nucleotide match to both a V gene segment and a J gene segment was required. A rearrangement was called productive if the CDR3 had no stop codons and remained in frame with V and J, and every other rearrangement was called non-productive. CDR3 was defined according to IMGT convention as the region running from the second conserved V-encoded cysteine to the conserved J-encoded phenylalanine. The earlier analysis of 587 of the donors excluded sequences that lacked an unambiguous match to a single V gene segment. An earlier analysis of 450 to 650 of the donors called V segments functional above 56.7% productive rearrangements and segregating when the between-donor standard deviation exceeded 5%. A statistical classification framework was built for diagnosing cytomegalovirus status from the catalog of TCR beta chain sequences. V and J gene assignment, in a later analysis, came from comparing TCR nucleotide sequences with IMGT/GENE-DB human TR gene sequences. The TCRdist pipeline was used in a later analysis to assign CDR3 sequences and most-parsimonious VDJ recombination scenarios. In a later analysis, every TCR beta chain was defined by the combination of its CDR3 amino acid sequence and its V-gene family, and reads without a unique V-gene family were dropped. To address suspected cross-contamination and a sequencing artifact, a later analysis removed approximately 600 highly shared, low-generation-probability nucleotide sequences. In a later analysis, a clonal expansion index for each public chain was calculated from normalized within-repertoire ranks of inferred template counts. In a later analysis, generation probabilities were computed with a VDJ recombination model fitted to out-of-frame rearrangements, and the resulting probabilities were checked against IGoR. A later analysis scored TCR-TCR, TCR-HLA and TCR-CMV co-occurrence with hypergeometric tests, applying a repertoire-size bias correction to TCR pairs. In a later analysis, false discovery rates were estimated by permuting HLA or CMV assignments 20 times. In a later analysis, co-occurring TCRs were grouped with DBSCAN, and TCRdist sequence similarity was added when clustering was performed within HLA-allele-positive subsets. Repertoires with fewer than 30,000 or more than 120,000 public chains, plus five repertoires with anomalous nucleotide sharing, were excluded from co-occurrence clustering. TCRdb limited this immuneACCESS table to in-frame rearrangements with V and J called. A share of clones is missing; checked studies link under half to unresolved V genes, and the rest is unexplained. From that table come the V and J calls and clone size; the DNA was used to work out D and trimming. The sample table gives some 130,000 clones. Together, the top ten hold about 1.7% of the sample.

The cohort consisted of 666 healthy bone marrow donors. Cohort members were all nominally healthy when sampled, although unrecorded immune exposures were likely present. The donor tested CMV seronegative, placing the donor among the 352 seronegative members of the cohort. A peripheral blood sample was collected from each donor, and TCR beta sequencing was performed on peripheral blood mononuclear cells. Genomic DNA was extracted from the blood cell samples with the Qiagen DNeasy Blood Extraction Kit. Input material: PBMCs. The chain joins TRBV28 to TRBJ2-2, with TRBD2 identical over 12 junction bases. The receptor was derived from a man younger than 35 in good health and CMV-seronegative. The CDR3 reads CASSFLAGGPGTGELFF. In nucleotides, the sequence is TGTGCCAGCAGTTTTCTAGCGGGGGGGCCGGGCACCGGGGAGCTGTTTTTT.